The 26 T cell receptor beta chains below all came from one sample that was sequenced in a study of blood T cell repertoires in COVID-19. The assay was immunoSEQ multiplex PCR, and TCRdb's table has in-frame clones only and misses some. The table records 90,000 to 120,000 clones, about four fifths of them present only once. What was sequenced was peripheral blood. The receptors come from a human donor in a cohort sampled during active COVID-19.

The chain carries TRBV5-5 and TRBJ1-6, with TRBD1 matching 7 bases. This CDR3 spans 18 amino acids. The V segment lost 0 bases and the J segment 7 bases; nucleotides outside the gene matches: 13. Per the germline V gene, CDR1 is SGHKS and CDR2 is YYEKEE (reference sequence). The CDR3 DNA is TGTGCCAGCAGCTTGGGAATTGACAGGGATATTCGGAATTCACCCCTCCACTTT. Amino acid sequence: CASSLGIDRDIRNSPLHF.

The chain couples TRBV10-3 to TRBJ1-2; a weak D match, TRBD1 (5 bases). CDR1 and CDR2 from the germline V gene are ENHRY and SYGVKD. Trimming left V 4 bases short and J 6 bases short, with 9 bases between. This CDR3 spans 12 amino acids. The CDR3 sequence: CAISAGGDGYTF. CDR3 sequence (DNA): TGTGCCATCAGTGCGGGAGGGGATGGCTACACCTTC.

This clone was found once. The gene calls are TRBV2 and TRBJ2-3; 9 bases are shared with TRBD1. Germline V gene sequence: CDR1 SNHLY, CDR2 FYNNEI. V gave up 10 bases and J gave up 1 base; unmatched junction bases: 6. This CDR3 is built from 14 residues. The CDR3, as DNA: TGTGCCACACAGGGGGCGAGCCGCACAGATACGCAGTATTTT. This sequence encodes CATQGASRTDTQYF.

The CDR3 DNA is TGTGCCAGCAGTTACGGTCTCGGCAACCCAGCCGGGGAGACCCAGTACTTC. Translation: CASSYGLGNPAGETQYF. The chain recombines TRBV6-2 or TRBV6-3 with TRBJ2-5, with no clear D. Trimming pared 2 bases from V and 5 bases from J, leaving 21 bases between. Germline V gene lookup returns CDR1 MNHEY and CDR2 SVGEGT. This CDR3 is 17 amino acids long.

CDR3 nucleotide sequence: TGTGCCAGTAGTTGGCAGGGGCCCACTGAAGCTTTCTTT. Protein sequence: CASSWQGPTEAFF. The genes are TRBV19 and TRBJ1-1; TRBD1 might be the D (6 bases). The CDR3 loop spans 13 amino acids. Germline V gene lookup returns CDR1 LNHDA and CDR2 SQIVND (reference sequence). V lost 5 bases to trimming and J lost 4 bases, with 11 bases between them.

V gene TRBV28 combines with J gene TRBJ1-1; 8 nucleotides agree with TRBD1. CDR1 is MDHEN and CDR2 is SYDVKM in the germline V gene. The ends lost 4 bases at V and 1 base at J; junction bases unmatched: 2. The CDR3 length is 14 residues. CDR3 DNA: TGTGCCAGCAGTTCTGGACAGGGGAACACTGAAGCTTTCTTT. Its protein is CASSSGQGNTEAFF.

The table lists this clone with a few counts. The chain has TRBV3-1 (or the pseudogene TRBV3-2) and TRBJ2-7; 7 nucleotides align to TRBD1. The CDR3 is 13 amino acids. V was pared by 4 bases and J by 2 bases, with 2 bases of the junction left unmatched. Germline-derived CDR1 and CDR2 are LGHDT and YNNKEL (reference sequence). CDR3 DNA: TGTGCCAGCAGCCCGGGACAGCCCTACGAGCAGTACTTC. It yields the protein CASSPGQPYEQYF.

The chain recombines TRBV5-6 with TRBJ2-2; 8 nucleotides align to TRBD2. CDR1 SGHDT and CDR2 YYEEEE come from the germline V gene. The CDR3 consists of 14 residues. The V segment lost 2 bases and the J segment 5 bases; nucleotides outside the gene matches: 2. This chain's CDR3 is CASSFPSGTGELFF. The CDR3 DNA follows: TGTGCCAGCAGCTTCCCTAGCGGGACCGGGGAGCTGTTTTTT. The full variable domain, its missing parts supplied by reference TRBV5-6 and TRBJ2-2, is DAGVTQSPTHLIKTRGQQVTLRCSPKSGHDTVSWYQQALGQGPQFIFQYYEEEERQRGNFPDRFSGHQFPNYSSELNVNALLLGDSALYLCASSFPSGTGELFFGEGSRLTVL.

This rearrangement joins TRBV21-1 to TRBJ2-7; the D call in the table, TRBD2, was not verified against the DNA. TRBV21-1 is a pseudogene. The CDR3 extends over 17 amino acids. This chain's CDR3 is CASSLQGPEDSSYEQYV. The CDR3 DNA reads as TGTGCCAGCAGCCTTCAAGGTCCGGAGGATAGCTCCTACGAGCAGTACGTC.

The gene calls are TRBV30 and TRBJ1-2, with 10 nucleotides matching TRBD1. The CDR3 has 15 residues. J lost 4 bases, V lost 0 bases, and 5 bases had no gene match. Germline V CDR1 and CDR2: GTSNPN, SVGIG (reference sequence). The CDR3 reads CAWSVGQGRGYGYTF. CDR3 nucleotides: TGTGCCTGGAGTGTGGGACAGGGGCGCGGCTATGGCTACACCTTC.

The CDR3 here is CASSQGQRNEKLFF. CDR3 DNA sequence: TGCGCCAGCAGCCAAGGACAGCGAAATGAAAAACTGTTTTTT. This rearrangement joins TRBV4-3 to TRBJ1-4; tentatively, D is TRBD1 (5 bases). CDR1 LGHNA and CDR2 YSLEER come from the germline V gene. V shed 1 base and J shed 5 bases, with 8 bases lying between them. CDR3 length: 14 amino acids.

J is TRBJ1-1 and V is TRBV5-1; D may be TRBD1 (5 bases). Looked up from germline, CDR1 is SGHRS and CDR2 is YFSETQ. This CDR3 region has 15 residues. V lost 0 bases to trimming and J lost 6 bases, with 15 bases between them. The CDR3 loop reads CASSLGAGTDAEAFF. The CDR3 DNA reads TGCGCCAGCAGCTTGGGGGCGGGGACGGACGCTGAAGCTTTCTTT. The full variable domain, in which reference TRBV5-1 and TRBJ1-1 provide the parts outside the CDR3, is KAGVTQTPRYLIKTRGQQVTLSCSPISGHRSVSWYQQTPGQGLQFLFEYFSETQRNKGNFPGRFSGRQFSNSRSEMNVSTLELGDSALYLCASSLGAGTDAEAFFGQGTRLTVV.

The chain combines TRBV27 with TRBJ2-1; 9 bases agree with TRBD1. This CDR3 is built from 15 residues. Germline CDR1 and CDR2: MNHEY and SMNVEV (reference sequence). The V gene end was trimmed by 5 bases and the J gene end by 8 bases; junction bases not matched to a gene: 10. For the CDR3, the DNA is TGTGCCAGCAGTATCCGGGACAGGGCATGGGATGAGCAGTTCTTC. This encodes CASSIRDRAWDEQFF.

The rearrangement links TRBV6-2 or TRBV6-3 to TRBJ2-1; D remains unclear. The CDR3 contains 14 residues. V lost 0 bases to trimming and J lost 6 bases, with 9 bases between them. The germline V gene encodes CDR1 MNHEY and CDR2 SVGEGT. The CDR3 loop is CASSYSGTSNEQFF. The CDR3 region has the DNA TGTGCCAGCAGTTACTCGGGCACCTCCAATGAGCAGTTCTTC.

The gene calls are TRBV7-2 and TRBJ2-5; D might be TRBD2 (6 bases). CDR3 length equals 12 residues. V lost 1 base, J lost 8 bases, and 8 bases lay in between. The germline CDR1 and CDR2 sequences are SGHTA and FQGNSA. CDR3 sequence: CASSLETSTQYF. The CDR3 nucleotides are TGTGCCAGCAGCTTAGAAACTAGCACCCAGTACTTC.

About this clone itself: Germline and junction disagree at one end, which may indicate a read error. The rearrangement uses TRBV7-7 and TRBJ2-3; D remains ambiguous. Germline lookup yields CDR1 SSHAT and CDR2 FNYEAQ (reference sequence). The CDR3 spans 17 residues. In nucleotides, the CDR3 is TGTGCTAGCAGCCGCCTCGGTGGCTCGGGTAGCACAGATACGCAGTATTTT. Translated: CASSRLGGSGSTDTQYF.

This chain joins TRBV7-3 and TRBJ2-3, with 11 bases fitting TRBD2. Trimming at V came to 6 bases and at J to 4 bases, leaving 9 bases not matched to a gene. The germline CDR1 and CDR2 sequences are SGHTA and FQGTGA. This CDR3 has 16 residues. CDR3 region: CASRESGTSGSDTQYF. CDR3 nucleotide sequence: TGTGCCAGCAGGGAATCCGGGACTAGCGGATCAGATACGCAGTATTTT.

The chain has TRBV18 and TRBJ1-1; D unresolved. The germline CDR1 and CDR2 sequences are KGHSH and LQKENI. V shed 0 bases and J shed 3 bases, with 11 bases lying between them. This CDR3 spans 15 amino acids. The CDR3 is CASSPPVSTHTEAFF. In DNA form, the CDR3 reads TGTGCCAGCTCACCACCTGTTAGCACCCACACTGAAGCTTTCTTT.

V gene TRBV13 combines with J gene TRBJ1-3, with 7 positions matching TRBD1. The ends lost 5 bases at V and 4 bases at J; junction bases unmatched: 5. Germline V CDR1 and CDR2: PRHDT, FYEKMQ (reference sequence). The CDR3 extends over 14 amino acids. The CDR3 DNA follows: TGTGCCAGCAGCGCAAGGACAGGAGGAAACACCATATATTTT. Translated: CASSARTGGNTIYF.

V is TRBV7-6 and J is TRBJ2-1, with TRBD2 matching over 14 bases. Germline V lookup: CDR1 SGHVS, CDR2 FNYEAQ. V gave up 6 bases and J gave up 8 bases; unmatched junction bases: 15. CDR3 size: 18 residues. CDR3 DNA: TGTGCCAGCAGTCCATCCGAAGGACTAGCGGGAGGCCGGCATGAGCAGTTCTTC. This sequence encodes CASSPSEGLAGGRHEQFF.

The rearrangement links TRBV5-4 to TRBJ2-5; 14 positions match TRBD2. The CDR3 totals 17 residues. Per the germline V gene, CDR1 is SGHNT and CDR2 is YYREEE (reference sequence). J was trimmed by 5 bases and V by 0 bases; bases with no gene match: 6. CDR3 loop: CASSLGLAGGRGETQYF. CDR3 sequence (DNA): TGTGCCAGCAGCTTGGGACTAGCGGGAGGGAGGGGGGAGACCCAGTACTTC.

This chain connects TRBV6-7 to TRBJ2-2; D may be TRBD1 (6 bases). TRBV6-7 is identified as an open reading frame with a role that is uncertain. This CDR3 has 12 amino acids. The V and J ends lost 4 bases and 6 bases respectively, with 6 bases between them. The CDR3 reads CASSSGAGELFF. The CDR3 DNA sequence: TGTGCCAGCAGTTCAGGGGCCGGGGAGCTGTTTTTT.

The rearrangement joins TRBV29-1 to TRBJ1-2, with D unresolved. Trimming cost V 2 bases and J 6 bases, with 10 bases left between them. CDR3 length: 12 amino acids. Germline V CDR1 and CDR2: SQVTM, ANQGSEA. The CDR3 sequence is CSVESGLDGYTF. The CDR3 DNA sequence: TGCAGCGTTGAATCCGGACTGGATGGCTACACCTTC.

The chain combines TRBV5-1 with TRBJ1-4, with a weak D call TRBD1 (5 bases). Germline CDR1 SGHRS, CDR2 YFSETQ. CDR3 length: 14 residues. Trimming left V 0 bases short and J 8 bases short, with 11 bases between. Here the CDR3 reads CASSLGQPGEKLFF. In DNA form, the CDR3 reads TGCGCCAGCAGCTTGGGACAGCCGGGCGAAAAACTGTTTTTT.

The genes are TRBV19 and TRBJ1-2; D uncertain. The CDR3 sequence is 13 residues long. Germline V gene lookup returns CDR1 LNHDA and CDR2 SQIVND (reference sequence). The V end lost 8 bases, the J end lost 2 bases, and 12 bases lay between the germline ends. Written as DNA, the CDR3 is TGTGCCAGTCTCACGACGGGAAACTATGGCTACACCTTC. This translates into CASLTTGNYGYTF.

This CDR3 reads CATSVGGASTDTQYF. The CDR3 DNA reads as TGTGCCACCAGTGTTGGCGGGGCTAGCACAGATACGCAGTATTTT. The chain links TRBV24-1 to TRBJ2-3, with D perhaps matching TRBD2 (6 bases). V lost 5 bases, J lost 0 bases, and 11 bases lay in between. This CDR3 comprises 15 residues. CDR1 and CDR2 (germline): KGHDR, SFDVKD.